This T cell receptor beta chain is from a study of blood T cell repertoires in COVID-19. Across the whole study: Samples came from the United States, Italy and Spain, spanning acute and convalescent COVID-19.

As handled by the study authors: By means of reference gene primer amplification, nucleated cell counts were estimated. TCRdb keeps only in-frame clones here, not all; method: immunoSEQ multiplex PCR. The V and J calls and clone size are taken from that table; D and trimming were inferred from the DNA. The sample records 200,000 or so clones, 84% being singletons. Germline CDR1 reads GTSNPN; CDR2 reads SVGIG (reference sequence). Trimming stripped 0 bases from V and 6 bases from J, with 15 bases between. The CDR3 contains 14 residues. This TCR derives from a man aged 25-45 years with active or convalescent COVID-19. The source material was peripheral blood. The chain links TRBV30 to TRBJ2-7; possible D gene TRBD1, 6 bases. The CDR3 loop is CAWSVGRGRVEQYF. In DNA form, the CDR3 reads TGTGCCTGGAGTGTGGGCAGGGGACGTGTCGAGCAGTACTTC.